Included here is one TCR beta chain sequence, with context. The data are from a study of blood T cell repertoires in COVID-19. Clones were sequenced by immunoSEQ multiplex PCR, and TCRdb holds only the in-frame ones, with some missing. Here the sample spans about 220,000 clones, approximately 79% being singletons. The V gene lost 2 bases and the J gene lost 0 bases, with 10 bases spanning the gap. The CDR3 runs 15 residues. Germline-derived CDR1 and CDR2 are LNHDA and SQIVND (reference sequence). The V and J genes are TRBV19 and TRBJ1-1, with D maybe TRBD1 (5 bases). This clonotype was obtained from a human donor in a cohort sampled during active COVID-19. The sample comprised peripheral blood. This chain's CDR3 is CASSIWAGLNTEAFF. For the CDR3, the DNA is TGTGCCAGTAGTATATGGGCAGGGCTGAACACTGAAGCTTTCTTT.